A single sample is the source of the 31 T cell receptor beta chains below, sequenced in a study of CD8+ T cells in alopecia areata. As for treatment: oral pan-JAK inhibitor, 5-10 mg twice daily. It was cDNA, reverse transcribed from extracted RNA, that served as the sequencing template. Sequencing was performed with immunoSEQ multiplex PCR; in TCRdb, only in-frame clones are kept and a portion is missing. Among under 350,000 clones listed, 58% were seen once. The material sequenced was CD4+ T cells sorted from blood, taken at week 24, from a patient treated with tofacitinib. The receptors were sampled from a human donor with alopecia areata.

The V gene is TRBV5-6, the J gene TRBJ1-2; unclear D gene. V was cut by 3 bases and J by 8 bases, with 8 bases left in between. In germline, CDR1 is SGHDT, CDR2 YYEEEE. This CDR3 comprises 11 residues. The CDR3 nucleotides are TGTGCCAGCAGCTCCGTCGGAGGCTACACCTTC. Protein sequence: CASSSVGGYTF. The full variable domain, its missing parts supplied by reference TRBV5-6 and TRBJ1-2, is DAGVTQSPTHLIKTRGQQVTLRCSPKSGHDTVSWYQQALGQGPQFIFQYYEEEERQRGNFPDRFSGHQFPNYSSELNVNALLLGDSALYLCASSSVGGYTFGSGTRLTVV.

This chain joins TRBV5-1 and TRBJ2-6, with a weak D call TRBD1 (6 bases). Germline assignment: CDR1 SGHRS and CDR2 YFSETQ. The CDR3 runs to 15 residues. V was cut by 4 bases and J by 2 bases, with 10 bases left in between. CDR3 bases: TGCGCCAGCAGCCCGGACAGAGCTGGGGCCAACGTCCTGACTTTC. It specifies CASSPDRAGANVLTF.

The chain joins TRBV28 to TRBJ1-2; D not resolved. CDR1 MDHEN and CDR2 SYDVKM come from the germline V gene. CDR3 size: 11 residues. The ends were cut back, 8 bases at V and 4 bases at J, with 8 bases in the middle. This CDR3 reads CASRGPYGYTF. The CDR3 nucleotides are TGTGCCAGCCGCGGGCCCTATGGCTACACCTTC.

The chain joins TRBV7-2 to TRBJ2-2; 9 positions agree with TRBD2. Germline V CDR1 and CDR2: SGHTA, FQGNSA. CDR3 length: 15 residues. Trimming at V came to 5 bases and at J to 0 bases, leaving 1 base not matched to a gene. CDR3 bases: TGTGCCAGCAGCCCTAGCGGGACGAACACCGGGGAGCTGTTTTTT. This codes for CASSPSGTNTGELFF. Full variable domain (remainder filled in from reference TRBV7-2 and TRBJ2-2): GAGVSQSPSNKVTEKGKDVELRCDPISGHTALYWYRQSLGQGLEFLIYFQGNSAPDKSGLPSDRFSAERTGGSVSTLTIQRTQQEDSAVYLCASSPSGTNTGELFFGEGSRLTVL.

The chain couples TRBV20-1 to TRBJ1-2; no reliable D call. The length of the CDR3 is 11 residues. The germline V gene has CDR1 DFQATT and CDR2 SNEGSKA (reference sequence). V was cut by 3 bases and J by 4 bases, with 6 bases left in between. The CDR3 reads CSASYSYGYTF. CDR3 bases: TGCAGTGCTAGCTACAGCTATGGCTACACCTTC.

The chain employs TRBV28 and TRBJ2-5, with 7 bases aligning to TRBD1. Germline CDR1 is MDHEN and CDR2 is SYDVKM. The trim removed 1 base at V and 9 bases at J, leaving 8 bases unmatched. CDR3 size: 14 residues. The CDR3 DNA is TGTGCCAGCAGTTTATACCAGACAGGGAAGGCCCAGTACTTC. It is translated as CASSLYQTGKAQYF.

DNA of the CDR3: TGCGCCAGCAGCTTGGGTAGGAAACCTTCTAGCACAGATACGCAGTATTTT. It translates to CASSLGRKPSSTDTQYF. The J gene is TRBJ2-3, the V gene TRBV5-1; D remains ambiguous. CDR1 is SGHRS and CDR2 is YFSETQ in the germline V gene. Trimming took off 0 bases at V and 0 bases at J, with 14 bases between the two ends. The CDR3 loop spans 17 amino acids.

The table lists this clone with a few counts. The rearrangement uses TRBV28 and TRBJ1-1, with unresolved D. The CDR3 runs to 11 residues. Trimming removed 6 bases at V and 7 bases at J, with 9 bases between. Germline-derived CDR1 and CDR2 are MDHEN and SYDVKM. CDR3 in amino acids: CASSLQHEAFF. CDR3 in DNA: TGTGCCAGCAGCCTCCAGCATGAAGCTTTCTTT.

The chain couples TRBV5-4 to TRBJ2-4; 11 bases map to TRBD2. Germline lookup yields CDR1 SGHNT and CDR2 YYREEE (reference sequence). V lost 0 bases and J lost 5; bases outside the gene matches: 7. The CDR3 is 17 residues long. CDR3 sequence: CASSLVSGGANQNIQYF. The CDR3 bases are TGTGCCAGCAGCTTGGTTAGCGGGGGGGCCAACCAAAACATTCAGTACTTC.

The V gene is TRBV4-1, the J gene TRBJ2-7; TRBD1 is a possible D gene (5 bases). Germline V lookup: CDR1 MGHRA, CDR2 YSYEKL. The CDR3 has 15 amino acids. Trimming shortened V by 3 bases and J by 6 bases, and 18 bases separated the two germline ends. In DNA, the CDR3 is TGCGCCAGCAGCCACCTAGGGCAGGGAAAAGCCGAGCAGTACTTC. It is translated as CASSHLGQGKAEQYF.

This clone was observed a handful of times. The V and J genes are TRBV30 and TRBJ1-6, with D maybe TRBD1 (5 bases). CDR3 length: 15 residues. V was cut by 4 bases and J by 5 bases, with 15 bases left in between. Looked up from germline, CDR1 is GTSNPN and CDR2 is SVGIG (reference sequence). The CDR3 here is CAWKFQGPNNSPLHF. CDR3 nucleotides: TGTGCCTGGAAATTCCAGGGCCCTAATAATTCACCCCTCCACTTT.

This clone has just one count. Here the CDR3 reads CASSLSGVETQYF. The DNA of the CDR3 is TGCGCCAGCAGCTTGTCGGGCGTTGAGACCCAGTACTTC. V usage is TRBV5-1 and J usage is TRBJ2-5; D is undetermined. Germline-derived CDR1 and CDR2 are SGHRS and YFSETQ. V lost 1 base and J lost 5, with 9 bases in between. CDR3 length equals 13 residues. The complete variable domain, with remaining parts taken from reference TRBV5-1 and TRBJ2-5, reads KAGVTQTPRYLIKTRGQQVTLSCSPISGHRSVSWYQQTPGQGLQFLFEYFSETQRNKGNFPGRFSGRQFSNSRSEMNVSTLELGDSALYLCASSLSGVETQYFGPGTRLLVL.

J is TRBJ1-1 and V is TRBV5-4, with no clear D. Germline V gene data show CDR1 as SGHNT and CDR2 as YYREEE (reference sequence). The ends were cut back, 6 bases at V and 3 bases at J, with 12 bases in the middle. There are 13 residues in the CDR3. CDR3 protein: CASTRAEDTEAFF. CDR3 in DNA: TGTGCCAGCACGAGGGCCGAGGACACTGAAGCTTTCTTT.

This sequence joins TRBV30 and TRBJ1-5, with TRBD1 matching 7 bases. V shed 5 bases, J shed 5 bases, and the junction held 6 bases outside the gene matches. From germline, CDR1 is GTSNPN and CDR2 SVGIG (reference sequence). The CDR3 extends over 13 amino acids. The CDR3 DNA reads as TGTGCCTGGGGAGACAGGGTGGATCAGCCCCAGCATTTT. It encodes CAWGDRVDQPQHF.

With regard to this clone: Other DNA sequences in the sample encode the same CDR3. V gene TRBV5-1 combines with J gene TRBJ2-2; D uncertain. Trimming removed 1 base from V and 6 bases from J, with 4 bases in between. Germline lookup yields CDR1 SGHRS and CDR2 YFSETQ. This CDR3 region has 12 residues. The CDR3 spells CASSLYSGELFF. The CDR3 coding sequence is TGCGCCAGCAGCTTGTACTCCGGGGAGCTGTTTTTT.

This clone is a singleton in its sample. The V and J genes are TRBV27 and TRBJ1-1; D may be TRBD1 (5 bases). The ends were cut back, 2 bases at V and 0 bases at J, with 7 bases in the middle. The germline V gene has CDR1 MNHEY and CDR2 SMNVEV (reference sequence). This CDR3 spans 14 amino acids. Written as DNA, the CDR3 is TGTGCCAGCAGTTTACCAGGGATGAACACTGAAGCTTTCTTT. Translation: CASSLPGMNTEAFF.

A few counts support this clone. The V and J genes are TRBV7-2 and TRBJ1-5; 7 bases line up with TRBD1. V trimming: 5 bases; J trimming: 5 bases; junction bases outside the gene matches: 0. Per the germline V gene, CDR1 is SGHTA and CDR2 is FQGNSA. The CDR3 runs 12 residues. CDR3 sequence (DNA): TGTGCCAGCAGCGACAGGGATCAGCCCCAGCATTTT. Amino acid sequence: CASSDRDQPQHF.

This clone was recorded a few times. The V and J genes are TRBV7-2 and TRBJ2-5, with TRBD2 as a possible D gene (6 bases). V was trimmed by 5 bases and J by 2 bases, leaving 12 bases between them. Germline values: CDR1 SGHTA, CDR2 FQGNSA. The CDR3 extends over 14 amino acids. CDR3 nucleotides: TGTGCCAGCAGCCGCCCGGGACTGCAAGAGACCCAGTACTTC. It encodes CASSRPGLQETQYF.

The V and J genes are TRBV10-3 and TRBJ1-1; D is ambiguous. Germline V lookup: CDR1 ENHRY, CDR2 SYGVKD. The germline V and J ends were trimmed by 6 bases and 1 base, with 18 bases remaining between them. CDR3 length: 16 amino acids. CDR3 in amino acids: CAIRGNLVVPNTEAFF. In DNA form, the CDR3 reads TGTGCCATCAGGGGGAACCTTGTGGTGCCGAACACTGAAGCTTTCTTT.

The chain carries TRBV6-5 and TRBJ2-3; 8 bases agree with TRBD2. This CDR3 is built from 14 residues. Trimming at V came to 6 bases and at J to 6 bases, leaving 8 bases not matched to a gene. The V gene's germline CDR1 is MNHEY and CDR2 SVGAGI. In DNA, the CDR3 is TGTGCCAGCAGATTGAGCGGGGGCATGGATACGCAGTATTTT. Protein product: CASRLSGGMDTQYF.

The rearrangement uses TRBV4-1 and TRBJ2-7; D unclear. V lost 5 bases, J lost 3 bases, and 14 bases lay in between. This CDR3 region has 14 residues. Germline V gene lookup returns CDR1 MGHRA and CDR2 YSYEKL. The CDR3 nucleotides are TGCGCCAGCAGCTCCGCGTCGACCCTCTACGAGCAGTACTTC. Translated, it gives CASSSASTLYEQYF.

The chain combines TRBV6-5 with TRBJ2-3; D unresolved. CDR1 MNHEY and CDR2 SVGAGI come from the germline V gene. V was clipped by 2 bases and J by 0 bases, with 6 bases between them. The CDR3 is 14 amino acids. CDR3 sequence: CASSYSTSTDTQYF. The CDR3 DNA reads TGTGCCAGCAGTTACAGTACTAGCACAGATACGCAGTATTTT.

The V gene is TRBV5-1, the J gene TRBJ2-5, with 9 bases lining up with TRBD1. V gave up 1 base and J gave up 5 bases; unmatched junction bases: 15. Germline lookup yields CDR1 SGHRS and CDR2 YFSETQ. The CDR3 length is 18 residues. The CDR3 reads CASSLPARTGTGKETQYF. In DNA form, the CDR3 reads TGCGCCAGCAGCTTGCCCGCCCGGACCGGGACAGGGAAGGAGACCCAGTACTTC. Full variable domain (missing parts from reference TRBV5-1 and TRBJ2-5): KAGVTQTPRYLIKTRGQQVTLSCSPISGHRSVSWYQQTPGQGLQFLFEYFSETQRNKGNFPGRFSGRQFSNSRSEMNVSTLELGDSALYLCASSLPARTGTGKETQYFGPGTRLLVL.

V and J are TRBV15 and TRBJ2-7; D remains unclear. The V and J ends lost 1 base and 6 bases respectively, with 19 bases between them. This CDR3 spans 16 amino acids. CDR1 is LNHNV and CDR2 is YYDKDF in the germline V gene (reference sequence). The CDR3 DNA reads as TGTGCCACCAGCAGAGTCCAGGCCACCAATAGGGCCGAGCAGTACTTC. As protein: CATSRVQATNRAEQYF.

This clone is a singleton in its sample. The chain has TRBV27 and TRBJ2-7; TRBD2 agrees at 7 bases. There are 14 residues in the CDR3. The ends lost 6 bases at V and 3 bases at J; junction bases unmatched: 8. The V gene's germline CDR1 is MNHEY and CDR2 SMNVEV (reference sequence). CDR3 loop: CASSPTSANYEQYF. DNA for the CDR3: TGTGCCAGCAGCCCCACTAGCGCGAACTACGAGCAGTACTTC.

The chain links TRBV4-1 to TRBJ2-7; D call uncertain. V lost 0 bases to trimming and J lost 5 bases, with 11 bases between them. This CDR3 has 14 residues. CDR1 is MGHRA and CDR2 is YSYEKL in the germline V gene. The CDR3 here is CASSQDRVIHEQYF. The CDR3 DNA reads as TGCGCCAGCAGCCAAGATCGGGTGATCCACGAGCAGTACTTC.

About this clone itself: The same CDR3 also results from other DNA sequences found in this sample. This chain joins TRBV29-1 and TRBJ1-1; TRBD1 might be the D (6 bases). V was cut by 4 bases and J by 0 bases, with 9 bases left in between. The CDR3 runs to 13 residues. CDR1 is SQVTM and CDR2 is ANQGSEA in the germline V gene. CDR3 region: CSVVRGMNTEAFF. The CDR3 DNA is TGCAGCGTTGTCAGGGGAATGAACACTGAAGCTTTCTTT.

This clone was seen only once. The CDR3 sequence: CSARQDPYEQYF. The CDR3 DNA reads TGCAGCGCAAGACAGGATCCCTACGAGCAGTACTTC. This chain links TRBV29-1 with TRBJ2-7; perhaps TRBD1 as D (6 bases). V dropped 7 bases and J dropped 2 bases, with 12 bases sitting between them. Per germline, CDR1 SQVTM and CDR2 ANQGSEA. The CDR3 has 12 residues.

The CDR3 sequence: CAWDRGSTDTQYF. CDR3 nucleotides: TGTGCCTGGGACAGGGGTTCCACAGATACGCAGTATTTT. J is TRBJ2-3 and V is TRBV30; the match to TRBD1 covers 8 bases. The CDR3 sequence is 13 residues long. Germline loops: CDR1 GTSNPN, CDR2 SVGIG (reference sequence). V gave up 5 bases and J gave up 2 bases; unmatched junction bases: 3.

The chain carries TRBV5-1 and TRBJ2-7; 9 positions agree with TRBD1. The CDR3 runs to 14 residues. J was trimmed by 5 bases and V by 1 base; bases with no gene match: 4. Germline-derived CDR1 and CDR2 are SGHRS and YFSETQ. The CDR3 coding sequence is TGCGCCAGCAGCTTGATTGGACAGGGGAACGAGCAGTACTTC. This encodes CASSLIGQGNEQYF.

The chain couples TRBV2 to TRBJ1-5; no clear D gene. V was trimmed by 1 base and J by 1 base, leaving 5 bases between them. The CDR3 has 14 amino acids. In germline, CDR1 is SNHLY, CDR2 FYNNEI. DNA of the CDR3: TGTGCCAGCAGTGAAGGGCGGAGCAATCAGCCCCAGCATTTT. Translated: CASSEGRSNQPQHF.